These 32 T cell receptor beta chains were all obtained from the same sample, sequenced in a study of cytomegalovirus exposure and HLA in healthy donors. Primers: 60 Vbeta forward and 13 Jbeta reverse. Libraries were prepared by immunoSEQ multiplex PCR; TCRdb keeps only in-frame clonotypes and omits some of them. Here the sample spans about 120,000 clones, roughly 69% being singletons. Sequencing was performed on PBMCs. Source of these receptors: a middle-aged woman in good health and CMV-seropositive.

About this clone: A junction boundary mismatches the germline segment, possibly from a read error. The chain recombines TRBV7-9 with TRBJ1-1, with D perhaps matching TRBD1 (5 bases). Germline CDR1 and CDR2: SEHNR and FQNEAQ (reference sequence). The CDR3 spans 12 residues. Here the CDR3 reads CSSSLAGPEAFF. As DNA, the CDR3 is TGTTCCAGCAGCTTAGCGGGGCCTGAAGCTTTCTTT.

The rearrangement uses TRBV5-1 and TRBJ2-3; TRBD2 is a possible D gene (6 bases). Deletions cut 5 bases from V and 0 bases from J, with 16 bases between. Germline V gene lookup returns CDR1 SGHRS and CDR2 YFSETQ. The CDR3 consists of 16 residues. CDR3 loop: CASSLKTSFSTDTQYF. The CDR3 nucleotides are TGCGCCAGCAGTCTGAAGACTAGTTTTAGCACAGATACGCAGTATTTT.

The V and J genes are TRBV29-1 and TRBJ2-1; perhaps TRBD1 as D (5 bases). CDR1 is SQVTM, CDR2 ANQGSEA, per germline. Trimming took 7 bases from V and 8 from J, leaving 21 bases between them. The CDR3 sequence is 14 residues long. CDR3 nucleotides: TGCAGCGCTCGTAGCCTGGTAAGGGGCTATGAGCAGTTCTTC. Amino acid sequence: CSARSLVRGYEQFF.

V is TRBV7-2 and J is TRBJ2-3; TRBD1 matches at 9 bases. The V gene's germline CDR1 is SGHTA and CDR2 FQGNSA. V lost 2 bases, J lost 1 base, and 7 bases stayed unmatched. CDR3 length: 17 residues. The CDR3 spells CASSLSTGGGGTDTQYF. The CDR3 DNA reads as TGTGCCAGCAGCTTAAGTACAGGGGGCGGTGGCACAGATACGCAGTATTTT.

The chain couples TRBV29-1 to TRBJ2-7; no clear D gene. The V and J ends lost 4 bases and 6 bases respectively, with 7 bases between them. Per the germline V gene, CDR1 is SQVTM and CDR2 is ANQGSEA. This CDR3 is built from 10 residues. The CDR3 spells CSVGQGEQYF. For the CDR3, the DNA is TGCAGCGTTGGACAAGGCGAGCAGTACTTC.

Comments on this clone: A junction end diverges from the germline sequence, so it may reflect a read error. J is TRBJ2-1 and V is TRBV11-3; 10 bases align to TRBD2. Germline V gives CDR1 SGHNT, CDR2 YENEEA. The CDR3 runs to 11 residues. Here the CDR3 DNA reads TGTGCCAGCAGCGGACTAGCGGAGAGGATCTTC. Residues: CASSGLAERIF.

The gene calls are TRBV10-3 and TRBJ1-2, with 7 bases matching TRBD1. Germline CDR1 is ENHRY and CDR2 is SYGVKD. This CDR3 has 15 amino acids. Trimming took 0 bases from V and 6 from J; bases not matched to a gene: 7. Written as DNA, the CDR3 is TGTGCCATCAGTGAGTCGCTTTGGGACAGAGATGGCTACACCTTC. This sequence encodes CAISESLWDRDGYTF.

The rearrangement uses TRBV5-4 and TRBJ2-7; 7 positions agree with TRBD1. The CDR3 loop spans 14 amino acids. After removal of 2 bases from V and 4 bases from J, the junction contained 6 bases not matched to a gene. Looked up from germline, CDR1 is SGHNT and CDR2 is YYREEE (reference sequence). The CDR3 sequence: CASSFRDSLYEQYF. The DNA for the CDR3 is TGTGCCAGCAGCTTCCGGGACAGCTTGTACGAGCAGTACTTC. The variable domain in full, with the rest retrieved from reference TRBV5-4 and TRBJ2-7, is ETGVTQSPTHLIKTRGQQVTLRCSSQSGHNTVSWYQQALGQGPQFIFQYYREEENGRGNFPPRFSGLQFPNYSSELNVNALELDDSALYLCASSFRDSLYEQYFGPGTRLTVT.

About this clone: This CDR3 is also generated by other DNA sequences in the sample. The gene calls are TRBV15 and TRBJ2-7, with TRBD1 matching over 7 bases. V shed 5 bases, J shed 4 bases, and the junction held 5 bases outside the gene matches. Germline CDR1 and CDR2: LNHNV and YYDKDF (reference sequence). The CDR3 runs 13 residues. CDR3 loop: CATSSGTDYEQYF. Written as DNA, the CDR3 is TGTGCCACCAGCTCCGGGACAGATTACGAGCAGTACTTC.

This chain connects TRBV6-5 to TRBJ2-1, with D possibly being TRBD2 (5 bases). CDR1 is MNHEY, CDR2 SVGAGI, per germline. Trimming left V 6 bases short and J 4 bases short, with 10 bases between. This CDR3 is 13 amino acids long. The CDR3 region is CASRRSGYNEQFF. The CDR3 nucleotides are TGTGCCAGCAGGAGGAGCGGTTACAATGAGCAGTTCTTC.

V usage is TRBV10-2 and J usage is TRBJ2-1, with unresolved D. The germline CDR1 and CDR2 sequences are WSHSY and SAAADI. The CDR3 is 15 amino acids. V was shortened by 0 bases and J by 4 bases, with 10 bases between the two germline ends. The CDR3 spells CASSESGDGYNEQFF. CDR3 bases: TGCGCCAGCAGTGAGTCAGGTGACGGGTACAATGAGCAGTTCTTC.

The CDR3 loop reads CASSQAEHVNYGYTF. Written as DNA, the CDR3 is TGCGCCAGCAGCCAAGCTGAGCACGTTAACTATGGCTACACCTTC. The J gene is TRBJ1-2, the V gene TRBV4-3; D gene uncertain. CDR3 length: 15 residues. The V and J ends lost 1 base and 1 base respectively, with 10 bases between them. Germline loops: CDR1 LGHNA, CDR2 YSLEER.

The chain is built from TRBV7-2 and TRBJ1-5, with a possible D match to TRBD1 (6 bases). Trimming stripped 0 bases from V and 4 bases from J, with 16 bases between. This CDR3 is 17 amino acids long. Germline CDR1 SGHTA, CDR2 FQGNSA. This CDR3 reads CASSLAPGGSPNQPQHF. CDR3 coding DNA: TGTGCCAGCAGCTTAGCGCCGGGGGGCAGTCCGAATCAGCCCCAGCATTTT. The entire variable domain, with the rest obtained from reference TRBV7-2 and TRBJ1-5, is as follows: GAGVSQSPSNKVTEKGKDVELRCDPISGHTALYWYRQSLGQGLEFLIYFQGNSAPDKSGLPSDRFSAERTGGSVSTLTIQRTQQEDSAVYLCASSLAPGGSPNQPQHFGDGTRLSIL.

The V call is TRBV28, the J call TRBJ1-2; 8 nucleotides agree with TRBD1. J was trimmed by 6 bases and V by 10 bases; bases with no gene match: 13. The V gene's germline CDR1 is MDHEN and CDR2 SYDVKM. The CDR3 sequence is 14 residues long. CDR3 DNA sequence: TGTGCCACCGACGGGGACAGGTCGTCGCATGGCTACACCTTC. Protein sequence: CATDGDRSSHGYTF.

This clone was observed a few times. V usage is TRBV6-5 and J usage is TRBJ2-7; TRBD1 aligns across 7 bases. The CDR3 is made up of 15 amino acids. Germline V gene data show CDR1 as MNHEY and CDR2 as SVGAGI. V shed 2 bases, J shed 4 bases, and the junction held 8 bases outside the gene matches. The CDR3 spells CASSYNEGARYEQYF. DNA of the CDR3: TGTGCCAGCAGTTACAATGAGGGGGCGCGTTACGAGCAGTACTTC.

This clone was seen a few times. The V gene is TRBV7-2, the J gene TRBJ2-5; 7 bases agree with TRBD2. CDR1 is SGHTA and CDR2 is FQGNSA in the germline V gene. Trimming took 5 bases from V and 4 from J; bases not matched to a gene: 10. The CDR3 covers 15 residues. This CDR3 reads CASSLGGEGTETQYF. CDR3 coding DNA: TGTGCCAGCAGCCTAGGAGGGGAGGGAACAGAGACCCAGTACTTC.

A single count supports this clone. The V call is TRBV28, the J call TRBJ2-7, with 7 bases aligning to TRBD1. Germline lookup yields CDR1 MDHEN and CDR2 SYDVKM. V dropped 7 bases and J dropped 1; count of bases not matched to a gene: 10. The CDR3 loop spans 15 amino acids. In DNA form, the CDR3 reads TGTGCCAGCACCACTACCGGGACAGTTTCCTACGAGCAGTACTTC. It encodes CASTTTGTVSYEQYF. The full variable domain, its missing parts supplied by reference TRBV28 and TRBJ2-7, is DVKVTQSSRYLVKRTGEKVFLECVQDMDHENMFWYRQDPGLGLRLIYFSYDVKMKEKGDIPEGYSVSREKKERFSLILESASTNQTSMYLCASTTTGTVSYEQYFGPGTRLTVT.

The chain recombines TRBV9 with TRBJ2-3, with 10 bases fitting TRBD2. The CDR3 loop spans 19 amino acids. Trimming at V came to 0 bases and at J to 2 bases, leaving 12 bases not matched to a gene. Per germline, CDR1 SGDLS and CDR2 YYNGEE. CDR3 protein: CASSVERLAGDGSTDTQYF. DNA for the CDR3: TGTGCCAGCAGCGTAGAACGGCTAGCGGGAGACGGCTCCACAGATACGCAGTATTTT.

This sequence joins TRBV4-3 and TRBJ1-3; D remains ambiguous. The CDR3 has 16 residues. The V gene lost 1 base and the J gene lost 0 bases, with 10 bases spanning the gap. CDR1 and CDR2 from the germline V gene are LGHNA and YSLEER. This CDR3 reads CASSQGRGPSGNTIYF. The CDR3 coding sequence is TGCGCCAGCAGCCAAGGAAGAGGGCCCTCTGGAAACACCATATATTTT.

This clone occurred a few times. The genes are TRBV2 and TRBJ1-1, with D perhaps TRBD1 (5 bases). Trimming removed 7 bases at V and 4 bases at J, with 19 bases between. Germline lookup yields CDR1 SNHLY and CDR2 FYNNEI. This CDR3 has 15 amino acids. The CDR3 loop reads CASTEAARVATEAFF. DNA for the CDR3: TGTGCCAGCACCGAGGCGGCCAGGGTGGCCACTGAAGCTTTCTTT.

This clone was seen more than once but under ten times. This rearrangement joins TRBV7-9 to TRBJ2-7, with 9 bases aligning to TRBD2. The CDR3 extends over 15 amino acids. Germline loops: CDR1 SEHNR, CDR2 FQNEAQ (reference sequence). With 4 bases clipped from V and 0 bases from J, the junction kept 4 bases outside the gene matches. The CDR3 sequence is CASSWTSESSYEQYF. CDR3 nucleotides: TGTGCCAGCAGCTGGACTAGCGAGAGCTCCTACGAGCAGTACTTC.

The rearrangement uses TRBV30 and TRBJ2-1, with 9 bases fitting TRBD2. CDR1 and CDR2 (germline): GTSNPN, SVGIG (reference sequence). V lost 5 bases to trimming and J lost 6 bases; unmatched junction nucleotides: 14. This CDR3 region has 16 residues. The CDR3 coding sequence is TGTGCCTGGGACAATAGCGGGAGCTCTGCGGGCAATGAGCAGTTCTTC. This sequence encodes CAWDNSGSSAGNEQFF.

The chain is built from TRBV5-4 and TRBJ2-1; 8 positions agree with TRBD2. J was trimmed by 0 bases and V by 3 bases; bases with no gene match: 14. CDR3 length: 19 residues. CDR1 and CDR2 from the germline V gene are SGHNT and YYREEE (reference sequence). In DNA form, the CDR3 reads TGTGCCAGCAGCTCAGGAGGGGTAGCGGGATTCTCCTCCTACAATGAGCAGTTCTTC. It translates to CASSSGGVAGFSSYNEQFF. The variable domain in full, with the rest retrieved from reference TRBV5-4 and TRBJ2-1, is ETGVTQSPTHLIKTRGQQVTLRCSSQSGHNTVSWYQQALGQGPQFIFQYYREEENGRGNFPPRFSGLQFPNYSSELNVNALELDDSALYLCASSSGGVAGFSSYNEQFFGPGTRLTVL.

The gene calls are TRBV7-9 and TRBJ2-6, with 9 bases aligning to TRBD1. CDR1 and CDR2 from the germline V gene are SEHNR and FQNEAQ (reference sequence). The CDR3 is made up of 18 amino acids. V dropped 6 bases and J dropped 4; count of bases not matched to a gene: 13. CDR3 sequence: CASRHGRTGDSGANVLTF. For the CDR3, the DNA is TGTGCCAGCAGGCATGGTCGGACAGGGGATTCCGGGGCCAACGTCCTGACTTTC.

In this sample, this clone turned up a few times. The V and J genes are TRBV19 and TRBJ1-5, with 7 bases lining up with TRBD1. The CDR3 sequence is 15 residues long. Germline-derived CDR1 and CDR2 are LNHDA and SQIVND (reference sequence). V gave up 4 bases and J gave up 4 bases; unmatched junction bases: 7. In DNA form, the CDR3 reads TGTGCCAGTAGTACTTGGGACAGACCAAATCAGCCCCAGCATTTT. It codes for CASSTWDRPNQPQHF. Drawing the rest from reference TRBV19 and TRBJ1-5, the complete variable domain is DGGITQSPKYLFRKEGQNVTLSCEQNLNHDAMYWYRQDPGQGLRLIYYSQIVNDFQKGDIAEGYSVSREKKESFPLTVTSAQKNPTAFYLCASSTWDRPNQPQHFGDGTRLSIL.

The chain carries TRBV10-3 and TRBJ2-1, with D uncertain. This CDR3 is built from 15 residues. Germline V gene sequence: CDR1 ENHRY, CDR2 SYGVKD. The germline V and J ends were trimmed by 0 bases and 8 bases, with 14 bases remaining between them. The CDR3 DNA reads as TGTGCCATCAGTGAGTCGGCGGCCACCCAAGATGAGCAGTTCTTC. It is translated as CAISESAATQDEQFF.

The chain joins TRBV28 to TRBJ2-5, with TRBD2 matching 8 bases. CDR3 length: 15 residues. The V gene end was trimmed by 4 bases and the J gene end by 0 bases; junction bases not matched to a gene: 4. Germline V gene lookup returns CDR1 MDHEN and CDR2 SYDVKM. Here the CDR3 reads CASSSTSGYQETQYF. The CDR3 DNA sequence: TGTGCCAGCAGTTCTACTAGCGGCTACCAAGAGACCCAGTACTTC.

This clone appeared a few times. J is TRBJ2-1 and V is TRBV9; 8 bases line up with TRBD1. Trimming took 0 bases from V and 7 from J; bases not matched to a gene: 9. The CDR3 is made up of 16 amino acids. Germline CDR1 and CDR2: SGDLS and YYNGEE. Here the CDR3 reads CASSVGVTGASNEQFF. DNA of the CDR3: TGTGCCAGCAGCGTAGGGGTGACAGGGGCTTCGAATGAGCAGTTCTTC. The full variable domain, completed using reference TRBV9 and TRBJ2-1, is DSGVTQTPKHLITATGQRVTLRCSPRSGDLSVYWYQQSLDQGLQFLIQYYNGEERAKGNILERFSAQQFPDLHSELNLSSLELGDSALYFCASSVGVTGASNEQFFGPGTRLTVL.

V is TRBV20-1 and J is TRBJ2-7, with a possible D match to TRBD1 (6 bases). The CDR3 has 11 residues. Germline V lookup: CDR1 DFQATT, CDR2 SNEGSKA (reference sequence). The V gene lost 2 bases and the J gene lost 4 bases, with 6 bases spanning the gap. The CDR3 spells CSARQGYEQYF. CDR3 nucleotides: TGCAGTGCTAGACAGGGGTACGAGCAGTACTTC.

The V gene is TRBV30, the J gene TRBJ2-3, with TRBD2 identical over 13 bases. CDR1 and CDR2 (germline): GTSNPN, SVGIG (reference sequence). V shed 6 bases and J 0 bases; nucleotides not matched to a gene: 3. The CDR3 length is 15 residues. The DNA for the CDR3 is TGTGCCTGCGGGACTAGCGGGATTAGCACAGATACGCAGTATTTT. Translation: CACGTSGISTDTQYF. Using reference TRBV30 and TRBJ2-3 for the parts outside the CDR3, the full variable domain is SQTIHQWPATLVQPVGSPLSLECTVEGTSNPNLYWYRQAAGRGLQLLFYSVGIGQISSEVPQNLSASRPQDRQFILSSKKLLLSDSGFYLCACGTSGISTDTQYFGPGTRLTVL.

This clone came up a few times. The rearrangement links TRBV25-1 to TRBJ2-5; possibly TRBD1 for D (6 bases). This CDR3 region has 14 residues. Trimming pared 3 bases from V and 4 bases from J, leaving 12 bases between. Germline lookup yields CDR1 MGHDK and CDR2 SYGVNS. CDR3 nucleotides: TGTGCCAGCAGTGATTTCACAGGGATAGAGACCCAGTACTTC. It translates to CASSDFTGIETQYF. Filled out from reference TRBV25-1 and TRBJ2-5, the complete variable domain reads EADIYQTPRYLVIGTGKKITLECSQTMGHDKMYWYQQDPGMELHLIHYSYGVNSTEKGDLSSESTVSRIRTEHFPLTLESARPSHTSQYLCASSDFTGIETQYFGPGTRLLVL.

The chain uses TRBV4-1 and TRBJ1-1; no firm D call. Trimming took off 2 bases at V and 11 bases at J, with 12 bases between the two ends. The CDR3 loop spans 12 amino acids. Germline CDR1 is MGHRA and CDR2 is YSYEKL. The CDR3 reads CASSQNGFQAFF. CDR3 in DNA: TGCGCCAGCAGCCAAAACGGGTTCCAGGCTTTCTTT.